Below are 5 T cell receptor beta chains sequenced from a single sample in a study of T cell repertoires in cytomegalovirus infection (dated by TCRdb to between 2017 and 2020). The run used an Illumina HiSeq 1500. The public reads were run again by TCRdb, first through fastp at Q25 and then through MiXCR, and only productive beta chains were kept. Here each entry gathers all rows of one CDR3 protein and keeps the most common genes and DNA. The sample table lists around 260,000 distinct CDR3 sequences, 20% to 30% of them with a count of one. The ten largest account for about 15% of the sample. Sample: PBMCs. All receptors derive from a human donor in good health (CMV status not recorded). Some clones in this sample may be carry-over from other donors' samples.

The J gene is TRBJ2-1, the V gene TRBV2; the match to TRBD2 covers 10 bases. Per germline, CDR1 SNHLY and CDR2 FYNNEI. The length of the CDR3 is 15 residues. V lost 6 bases to trimming and J lost 4 bases; unmatched junction nucleotides: 6. The CDR3 nucleotides read TGTGCCAGCAGAAAGCGGGGGGGCCAGTACAATGAGCAGTTCTTC. Amino acid sequence: CASRKRGGQYNEQFF.

The gene calls are TRBV6-6 and TRBJ2-7, with 7 bases lining up with TRBD1. The CDR3 runs to 15 residues. With V trimmed by 2 bases and J by 5 bases, 9 bases remained unmatched. Per the germline V gene, CDR1 is MNHNY and CDR2 is SVGAGI (reference sequence). CDR3 loop: CASSYGFPGQDEQYF. DNA of the CDR3: TGTGCCAGCAGTTACGGATTCCCTGGACAGGACGAGCAGTACTTC.

This chain connects TRBV20-1 to TRBJ1-3, with 8 bases fitting TRBD1. Trimming took 2 bases from V and 4 from J; bases not matched to a gene: 10. The CDR3 has 16 residues. Looked up from germline, CDR1 is DFQATT and CDR2 is SNEGSKA (reference sequence). As DNA, the CDR3 is TGCAGTGCTAGAAGGAGGGCAGGGGGCCCCGGAAACACCATATATTTT. Translation: CSARRRAGGPGNTIYF.

The chain carries TRBV28 and TRBJ1-1; perhaps TRBD1 as D (6 bases). The germline gives CDR1 MDHEN, CDR2 SYDVKM. V was pared by 1 base and J by 0 bases, with 18 bases between. This CDR3 region has 18 residues. CDR3 region: CASSLLARGLAMNTEAFF. The CDR3 region has the DNA TGTGCCAGCAGTTTATTGGCCAGGGGACTTGCCATGAACACTGAAGCTTTCTTT.

This clonotype came up many times. The gene calls are TRBV7-2 and TRBJ1-1, with 10 bases aligning to TRBD1. The length of the CDR3 is 15 residues. The germline CDR1 and CDR2 sequences are SGHTA and FQGNSA. Trimming removed 5 bases from V and 5 bases from J; junction bases left unmatched: 8. CDR3 nucleotides: TGTGCCAGCAGCGTACGGGACAGGGGAAGAACTGAAGCTTTCTTT. It specifies CASSVRDRGRTEAFF.